Sequencing of this TCR beta chain was carried out in a study of blood T cell repertoires in COVID-19. Study details: PBMCs, B-cell-depleted T cells, or T cells were the source of the cDNA or gDNA that made up the material.

Profiled with immunoSEQ multiplex PCR; TCRdb holds only in-frame clones, not every one. The sample yields 150,000 to 200,000 clones, nearly 85% seen once. The sequenced material came from peripheral blood. This clonotype was obtained from a woman under 40 with acute or convalescent COVID-19.

The DNA of the CDR3 is TGTGCCACCAGACAAACAGGGGTAGAGACCCAGTACTTC. This codes for CATRQTGVETQYF. The chain carries TRBV24-1 and TRBJ2-5, with TRBD1 identical over 7 bases. Germline V gives CDR1 KGHDR, CDR2 SFDVKD. With 7 bases clipped from V and 4 bases from J, the junction kept 5 bases outside the gene matches. The CDR3 is 13 amino acids.